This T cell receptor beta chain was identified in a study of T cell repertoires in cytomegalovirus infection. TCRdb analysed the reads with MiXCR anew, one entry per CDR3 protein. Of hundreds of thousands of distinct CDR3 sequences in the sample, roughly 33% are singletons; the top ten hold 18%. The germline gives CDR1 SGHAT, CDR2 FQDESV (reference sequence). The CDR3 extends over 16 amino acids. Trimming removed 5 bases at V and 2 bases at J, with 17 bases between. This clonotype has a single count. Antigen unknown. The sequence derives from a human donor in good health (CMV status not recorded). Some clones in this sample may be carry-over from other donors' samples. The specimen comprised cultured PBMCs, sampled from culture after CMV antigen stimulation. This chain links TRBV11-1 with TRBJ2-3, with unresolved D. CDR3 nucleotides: TGTGCCAGCAGCCCACCCTGGTATGCTCCCACAGATACGCAGTATTTT. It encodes CASSPPWYAPTDTQYF.